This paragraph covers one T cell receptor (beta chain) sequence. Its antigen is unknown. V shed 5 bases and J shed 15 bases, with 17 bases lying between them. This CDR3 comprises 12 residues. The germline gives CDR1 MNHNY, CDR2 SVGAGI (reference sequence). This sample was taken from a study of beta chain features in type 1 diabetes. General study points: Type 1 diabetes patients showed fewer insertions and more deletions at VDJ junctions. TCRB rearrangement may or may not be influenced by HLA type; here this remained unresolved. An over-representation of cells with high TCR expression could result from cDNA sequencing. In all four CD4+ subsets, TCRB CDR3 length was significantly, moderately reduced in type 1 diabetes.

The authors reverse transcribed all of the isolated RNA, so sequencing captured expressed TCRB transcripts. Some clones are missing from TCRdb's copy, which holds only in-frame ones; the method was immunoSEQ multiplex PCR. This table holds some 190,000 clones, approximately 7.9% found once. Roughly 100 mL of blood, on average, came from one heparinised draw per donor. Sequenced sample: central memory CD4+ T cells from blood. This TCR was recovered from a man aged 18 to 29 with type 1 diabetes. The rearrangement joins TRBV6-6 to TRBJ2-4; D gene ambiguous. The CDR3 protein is CASSKDSRTRYF. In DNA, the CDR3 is TGTGCCAGCAGTAAAGACTCCCGAACGCGGTACTTC.